Below are 11 T cell receptor beta chains sequenced from a single sample in a study of vaccination and CD4 T cells after COVID-19. At the Johns Hopkins FTIC core, DNA taken from cultured CD4+ T cells was sequenced by way of the Oncomine TCR Beta short-read assay. One entry per CDR3 protein results from TCRdb running MiXCR on the PCR reads. The sample consists of 10,000 or so distinct CDR3 sequences, roughly 58% of them appearing once. Regarding treatment: approximately 10-day PBMC culture with coronavirus spike peptide pools or control peptides (ViraFEST assay). Their antigens are not known. The sequencing input was CD4+ T cells from blood, cultured in vitro. The receptors stem from a human donor who had recovered from COVID-19.

The DNA for the CDR3 is TGTGCCAGCAGTACCCCGGGGAGACTTGGTACTGAAGCTTTCTTT. It specifies CASSTPGRLGTEAFF. The chain recombines TRBV28 with TRBJ1-1; D is uncertain. The germline V gene has CDR1 MDHEN and CDR2 SYDVKM. CDR3 length equals 15 residues. Trimming took off 5 bases at V and 5 bases at J, with 18 bases between the two ends.

The chain uses TRBV2 and TRBJ1-5, with 9 bases matching TRBD1. V lost 8 bases, J lost 3 bases, and 5 bases stayed unmatched. This CDR3 is 14 amino acids long. Germline assignment: CDR1 SNHLY and CDR2 FYNNEI. CDR3 protein: CASRDRALNQPQHF. The DNA for the CDR3 is TGTGCCAGCCGGGACAGGGCGCTCAATCAGCCCCAGCATTTT.

The chain is built from TRBV20-1 and TRBJ1-5; D unresolved. CDR3 length: 13 amino acids. Between the trimmed V and J ends, which lost 7 bases and 1 base, there was a span of 11 bases. Germline V gene lookup returns CDR1 DFQATT and CDR2 SNEGSKA (reference sequence). The CDR3 DNA is TGCAGTGGACGGGGTGGCAGCAATCAGCCCCAGCATTTT. Translated: CSGRGGSNQPQHF.

The chain has TRBV7-9 and TRBJ2-7; maybe TRBD2 (5 bases). This CDR3 region has 13 residues. Germline V lookup: CDR1 SEHNR, CDR2 FQNEAQ (reference sequence). The V gene lost 8 bases and the J gene lost 1 base, with 12 bases spanning the gap. The CDR3: CASSRTGSYEQYF. The CDR3 region has the DNA TGTGCCAGCTCCCGGACGGGGTCCTACGAGCAGTACTTC.

V is TRBV28 and J is TRBJ1-5, with 7 positions matching TRBD1. This CDR3 is 15 amino acids long. Germline values: CDR1 MDHEN, CDR2 SYDVKM. The V and J ends lost 5 bases and 0 bases, in that order; junction bases with no gene match: 4. The CDR3 here is CASSGQDYSNQPQHF. DNA for the CDR3: TGTGCCAGCAGTGGACAGGACTATAGCAATCAGCCCCAGCATTTT.

By share, this clonotype ranks as medium-sized (0.01 to 0.1%). This chain links TRBV5-3 with TRBJ1-5; possibly TRBD1 for D (6 bases). TRBV5-3 is an ORF; its function is uncertain. The CDR3 has 12 amino acids. Between the trimmed V and J ends, which lost 4 bases and 7 bases, there was a span of 9 bases. CDR3 bases: TGTGCCAGAAGCAGAGGGGGGCAGCCCCAGCATTTT. It specifies CARSRGGQPQHF.

The chain employs TRBV5-1 and TRBJ2-7; TRBD2 is a possible D gene (6 bases). Germline-derived CDR1 and CDR2 are SGHRS and YFSETQ. V lost 0 bases to trimming and J lost 5 bases, with 15 bases between them. There are 15 residues in the CDR3. The CDR3 DNA is TGCGCCAGCAGCTTGGGTGGGACTCTGCTGGACGAGCAGTACTTC. This gives the protein CASSLGGTLLDEQYF.

This clonotype was seen only a few times. This chain uses TRBV12-3 or TRBV12-4 with TRBJ1-6; TRBD1 agrees at 8 bases. The CDR3 contains 15 residues. V lost 3 bases, J lost 7 bases, and 5 bases stayed unmatched. CDR3 nucleotides: TGTGCCAGCAGTTTTTGGGACAGGAGCAATTCACCCCTCCACTTT. It yields the protein CASSFWDRSNSPLHF.

This chain connects TRBV6-2 or TRBV6-3 to TRBJ2-7; 14 bases line up with TRBD2. V dropped 0 bases and J dropped 2; count of bases not matched to a gene: 3. In germline, CDR1 is MNHEY, CDR2 SVGEGT. The CDR3 is 17 amino acids. In nucleotides, the CDR3 is TGTGCCAGCAGTTACTCAGGACTAGCGGGAGGAACCTACGAGCAGTACTTC. It yields the protein CASSYSGLAGGTYEQYF.

V is TRBV12-3 or TRBV12-4 and J is TRBJ2-2; perhaps TRBD2 as D (5 bases). CDR3 length: 14 amino acids. The V end lost 7 bases, the J end lost 4 bases, and 13 bases lay between the germline ends. This CDR3 reads CASIRIEGTGELFF. DNA of the CDR3: TGTGCCAGCATCCGTATCGAGGGCACCGGGGAGCTGTTTTTT.

In this sample, this clonotype turned up a few times. The chain links TRBV6-1 to TRBJ2-5; TRBD2 matches at 7 bases. Trimming at V came to 6 bases and at J to 4 bases, leaving 11 bases not matched to a gene. Germline V gene data show CDR1 as MNHNS and CDR2 as SASEGT. The CDR3 loop spans 15 amino acids. The CDR3 DNA sequence: TGTGCCAGCAGCTGGCCGGGGGGACGTGGAGAGACCCAGTACTTC. Translation gives CASSWPGGRGETQYF.